This TCR beta chain was retrieved from a study of blood T cells in healthy people across ages. General study points: Higher naive T cell percentage went strongly together with higher TCR beta diversity.

The length of the CDR3 is 15 residues. A sample-barcoded 5' primer and a J-beta primer mix were used in a second PCR of about 6 to 11 cycles. TCRdb ran MiXCR on the 5' RACE reads and lists one entry per CDR3 protein. The sample records around 700,000 distinct CDR3 sequences, 20% to 30% being singletons. This clonotype was recorded a few times. Its specificity is not known. The same sample was also used in a study of T cells of mothers and their children. That report adds: A handful of children, together with their three healthy Caucasian mothers, made up the donors. Approximately 2.7 million TCR beta reads per child versus over 9 million per mother.

The J gene is TRBJ2-5, the V gene TRBV12-3 or TRBV12-4; 9 bases map to TRBD2. The J call may not be correct, given that the DNA end is closer to TRBJ2-1. Sample: blood. This receptor was obtained from a boy younger than 18 in good health. CDR3 in amino acids: CASSLELLAGNEQFF. The CDR3 region has the DNA TGTGCCAGCAGTTTAGAACTACTAGCGGGCAATGAGCAGTTCTTC.